These 17 T cell receptor beta chains share one sample of origin, sequenced in a study of post-analysis software for immune sequencing data. General observations from the study: About five TRBV segments were more frequent in patients than controls; TRBV5-6, TRBV5-1 and TRBV20-1 belonged to this group.

These TCRs' antigens remain unknown. Unique molecular identifiers tagged the TCR beta cDNA libraries. Using its own MiXCR run on the PCR reads, TCRdb lists one record per CDR3 protein. The sample gives 800,000 to 950,000 distinct CDR3 sequences, approximately 53% of which show up once; approximately 4.5% is in the top ten. Sequencing used blood. Every receptor here comes from a girl between 5 and 17 years old with multiple sclerosis.

This clonotype was seen a handful of times. V is TRBV29-1 and J is TRBJ1-2, with D perhaps TRBD1 (5 bases). Germline CDR1 reads SQVTM; CDR2 reads ANQGSEA. The ends were cut back, 3 bases at V and 3 bases at J, with 11 bases in the middle. The CDR3 totals 13 residues. The CDR3: CSVDPRVHYGYTF. CDR3 nucleotides: TGCAGCGTTGATCCCAGGGTTCACTATGGCTACACCTTC.

Turning to this clonotype: The junction differs from germline at one of its ends, possibly a read error. The V call is TRBV29-1, the J call TRBJ1-4, with 8 bases that match TRBD1. The CDR3 loop spans 13 amino acids. CDR1 is SQVTM and CDR2 is ANQGSEA in the germline V gene. CDR3 sequence: CSVEDRGNEKLFF. The CDR3 coding sequence is TGCAGCGTCGAAGACAGGGGTAATGAAAAACTGTTTTTT.

This clonotype turned up a few times. The genes are TRBV28 and TRBJ1-4; D may be TRBD1 (5 bases). Trimming cost V 2 bases and J 8 bases, with 15 bases left between them. There are 15 residues in the CDR3. From germline, CDR1 is MDHEN and CDR2 SYDVKM. DNA of the CDR3: TGTGCCAGCAGTTTAGTCGGTACAGGACGCGAAAAACTGTTTTTT. This codes for CASSLVGTGREKLFF.

The chain links TRBV6-6 to TRBJ2-5; no clear D. The CDR3 has 13 amino acids. Germline assignment: CDR1 MNHNY and CDR2 SVGAGI (reference sequence). Trimming shortened V by 7 bases and J by 5 bases, and 14 bases separated the two germline ends. CDR3 sequence: CASTRRAEETQYF. CDR3 DNA: TGTGCCAGCACCAGACGTGCCGAGGAGACCCAGTACTTC.

The chain uses TRBV19 and TRBJ2-6, with D hard to call. V was cut by 6 bases and J by 4 bases, with 16 bases left in between. The germline V gene has CDR1 LNHDA and CDR2 SQIVND (reference sequence). This CDR3 comprises 16 residues. CDR3 residues: CASSSVRPSGANVLTF. The CDR3 DNA reads TGTGCCAGTAGCAGCGTCCGCCCCTCGGGGGCCAACGTCCTGACTTTC. Using reference TRBV19 and TRBJ2-6 for the parts outside the CDR3, the full variable domain is DGGITQSPKYLFRKEGQNVTLSCEQNLNHDAMYWYRQDPGQGLRLIYYSQIVNDFQKGDIAEGYSVSREKKESFPLTVTSAQKNPTAFYLCASSSVRPSGANVLTFGAGSRLTVL.

The gene calls are TRBV12-3 or TRBV12-4 and TRBJ2-7; D not resolved. Trimming removed 2 bases at V and 2 bases at J, with 7 bases between. The CDR3 length is 13 residues. This CDR3 is CASSLRAPYEQYF. Written as DNA, the CDR3 is TGTGCCAGCAGTTTAAGGGCCCCCTACGAGCAGTACTTC.

The V gene is TRBV7-9, the J gene TRBJ2-7; TRBD1 is a possible D gene (6 bases). CDR1 and CDR2 from the germline V gene are SEHNR and FQNEAQ (reference sequence). CDR3 length equals 16 residues. V was shortened by 3 bases and J by 0 bases, with 15 bases between the two germline ends. CDR3 DNA: TGTGCCAGCAGCTTTATCGATGGACAGAGCTCCTACGAGCAGTACTTC. It yields the protein CASSFIDGQSSYEQYF.

This clonotype was seen more than once but under ten times. V is TRBV7-2 and J is TRBJ2-7, with D perhaps matching TRBD1 (6 bases). This CDR3 contains 15 residues. CDR1 SGHTA and CDR2 FQGNSA come from the germline V gene. V shed 1 base and J shed 2 bases, with 12 bases lying between them. CDR3 sequence (DNA): TGTGCCAGCAGCTTAGACAGGGCTCCTACCTACGAGCAGTACTTC. This translates into CASSLDRAPTYEQYF. The complete variable domain, with remaining parts taken from reference TRBV7-2 and TRBJ2-7, reads GAGVSQSPSNKVTEKGKDVELRCDPISGHTALYWYRQSLGQGLEFLIYFQGNSAPDKSGLPSDRFSAERTGGSVSTLTIQRTQQEDSAVYLCASSLDRAPTYEQYFGPGTRLTVT.

This rearrangement joins TRBV2 to TRBJ2-1; no definite D call. There are 15 residues in the CDR3. V was cut by 3 bases and J by 0 bases, with 9 bases left in between. CDR1 and CDR2 from the germline V gene are SNHLY and FYNNEI. The CDR3 coding sequence is TGTGCCAGCAGTGAGATTCACCACTCCTACAATGAGCAGTTCTTC. It yields the protein CASSEIHHSYNEQFF.

The genes are TRBV7-9 and TRBJ2-7; no clear D gene. The CDR3 contains 16 residues. Deletions cut 8 bases from V and 3 bases from J, with 23 bases between. Germline CDR1 reads SEHNR; CDR2 reads FQNEAQ (reference sequence). The CDR3 here is CASGHQAPSTDYEQYF. The DNA for the CDR3 is TGTGCCAGCGGGCACCAGGCCCCCTCTACGGACTACGAGCAGTACTTC.

This chain uses TRBV29-1 with TRBJ1-2; D gene unclear. The length of the CDR3 is 12 residues. Germline V gives CDR1 SQVTM, CDR2 ANQGSEA. The ends were cut back, 4 bases at V and 0 bases at J, with 6 bases in the middle. The DNA of the CDR3 is TGCAGCGTTGTGGAGCCTAACTATGGCTACACCTTC. Protein sequence: CSVVEPNYGYTF.

The J gene is TRBJ1-2, the V gene TRBV7-6, with D tentatively TRBD1 (6 bases). CDR1 and CDR2 from the germline V gene are SGHVS and FNYEAQ. V dropped 2 bases and J dropped 4 bases, with 14 bases sitting between them. The CDR3 has 15 amino acids. This CDR3 is CASSLWEGGGYGYTF. As DNA, the CDR3 is TGTGCCAGCAGCTTATGGGAGGGGGGTGGCTATGGCTACACCTTC.

There are a few counts of this clonotype. The chain carries TRBV12-3 or TRBV12-4 and TRBJ2-5; the match to TRBD1 covers 10 bases. This CDR3 contains 15 residues. Trimming removed 5 bases from V and 2 bases from J; junction bases left unmatched: 5. CDR3 nucleotide sequence: TGTGCCAGCAGTGGTGGGACAGGGGTACAAGAGACCCAGTACTTC. It specifies CASSGGTGVQETQYF.

V gene TRBV5-4 combines with J gene TRBJ2-1; 7 bases are shared with TRBD2. CDR1 and CDR2 (germline): SGHNT, YYREEE (reference sequence). J lost 5 bases, V lost 4 bases, and 12 bases had no gene match. The CDR3 runs 16 residues. The CDR3, as DNA: TGTGCCAGCAGCCCCAGCGGGACGAGAGTAAACAATGAGCAGTTCTTC. Its translation is CASSPSGTRVNNEQFF.

The rearrangement uses TRBV27 and TRBJ2-1; 9 bases map to TRBD2. V was clipped by 5 bases and J by 4 bases; unmatched bases: 12. The CDR3 is 17 residues long. Germline V gene lookup returns CDR1 MNHEY and CDR2 SMNVEV (reference sequence). CDR3 residues: CASSPPVGLAKYNEQFF. In nucleotides, the CDR3 is TGTGCCAGCAGTCCCCCCGTAGGACTAGCGAAATACAATGAGCAGTTCTTC.

The chain is built from TRBV29-1 and TRBJ2-7; 11 bases align to TRBD1. Germline CDR1 SQVTM, CDR2 ANQGSEA. Trimming removed 1 base from V and 3 bases from J; junction bases left unmatched: 11. This CDR3 contains 17 residues. The CDR3 sequence is CSVEGAGTGGSGYEQYF. The CDR3 coding sequence is TGCAGCGTTGAAGGGGCCGGGACAGGGGGTTCTGGCTACGAGCAGTACTTC.

This clonotype was seen only once. V gene TRBV7-2 combines with J gene TRBJ2-7, with TRBD1 matching 10 bases. The ends lost 5 bases at V and 7 bases at J; junction bases unmatched: 14. The CDR3 runs to 16 residues. Per germline, CDR1 SGHTA and CDR2 FQGNSA. This CDR3 reads CASSGRTGGEGNEQYF. DNA of the CDR3: TGTGCCAGCAGCGGAAGGACAGGGGGGGAAGGCAATGAGCAGTACTTC.